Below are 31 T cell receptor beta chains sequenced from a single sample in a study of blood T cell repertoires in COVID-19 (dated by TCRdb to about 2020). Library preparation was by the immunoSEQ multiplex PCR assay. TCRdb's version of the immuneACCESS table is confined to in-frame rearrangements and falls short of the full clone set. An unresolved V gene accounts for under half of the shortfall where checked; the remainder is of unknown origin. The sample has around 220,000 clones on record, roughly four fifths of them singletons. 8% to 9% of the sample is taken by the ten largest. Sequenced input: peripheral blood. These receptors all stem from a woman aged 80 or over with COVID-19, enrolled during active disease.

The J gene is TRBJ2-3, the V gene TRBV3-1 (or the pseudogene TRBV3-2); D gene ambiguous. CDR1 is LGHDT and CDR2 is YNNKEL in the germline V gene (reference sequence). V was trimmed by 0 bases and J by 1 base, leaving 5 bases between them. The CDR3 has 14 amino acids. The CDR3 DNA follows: TGTGCCAGCAGCCAAGACTCCCGCACAGATACGCAGTATTTT. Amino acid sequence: CASSQDSRTDTQYF.

The DNA for the CDR3 is TGCGCCAGCAGCTTGGGTGACAGAAATGAAAAACTGTTTTTT. Its protein is CASSLGDRNEKLFF. This chain links TRBV5-1 with TRBJ1-4, with D possibly TRBD1 on 5 matching bases. CDR3 length equals 14 residues. Germline V gene lookup returns CDR1 SGHRS and CDR2 YFSETQ. Trimming stripped 0 bases from V and 5 bases from J, with 8 bases between. The variable domain in full, with the rest retrieved from reference TRBV5-1 and TRBJ1-4, is KAGVTQTPRYLIKTRGQQVTLSCSPISGHRSVSWYQQTPGQGLQFLFEYFSETQRNKGNFPGRFSGRQFSNSRSEMNVSTLELGDSALYLCASSLGDRNEKLFFGSGTQLSVL.

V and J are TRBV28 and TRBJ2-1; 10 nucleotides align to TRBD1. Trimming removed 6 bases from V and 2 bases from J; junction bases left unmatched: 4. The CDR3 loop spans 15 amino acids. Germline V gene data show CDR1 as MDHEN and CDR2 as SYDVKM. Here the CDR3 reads CASRRTGGTYNEQFF. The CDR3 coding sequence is TGTGCCAGCAGACGGACAGGGGGGACCTACAATGAGCAGTTCTTC.

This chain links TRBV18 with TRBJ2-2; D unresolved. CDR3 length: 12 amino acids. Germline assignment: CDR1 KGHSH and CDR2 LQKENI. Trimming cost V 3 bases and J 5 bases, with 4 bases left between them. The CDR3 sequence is CASSPRTGELFF. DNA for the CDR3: TGTGCCAGCTCACCGCGGACCGGGGAGCTGTTTTTT.

The CDR3 DNA follows: TGTGCCAGCAGCCAGCGGGACAGGGGCCTTATCGCTGGCTACACCTTC. Encoded protein: CASSQRDRGLIAGYTF. This rearrangement joins TRBV5-6 to TRBJ1-2; 10 nucleotides match TRBD1. V trimming: 4 bases; J trimming: 7 bases; junction bases outside the gene matches: 13. The CDR3 has 16 residues. Germline V lookup: CDR1 SGHDT, CDR2 YYEEEE.

CDR3 coding DNA: TGTGCCAGCTCACCACGACTAACACTAGGAGAGACCCAGTACTTC. The encoded protein is CASSPRLTLGETQYF. The chain employs TRBV18 and TRBJ2-5; the D gene is possibly TRBD2 (5 bases). The CDR3 runs to 15 residues. The V end was cut by 1 base, the J end by 4 bases, with 13 bases between. CDR1 KGHSH and CDR2 LQKENI come from the germline V gene.

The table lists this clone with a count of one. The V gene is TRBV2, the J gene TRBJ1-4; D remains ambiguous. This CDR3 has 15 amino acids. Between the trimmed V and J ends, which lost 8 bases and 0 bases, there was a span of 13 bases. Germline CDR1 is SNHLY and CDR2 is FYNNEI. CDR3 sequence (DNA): TGTGCCAGCGGAGGGATATTGGCAACTAATGAAAAACTGTTTTTT. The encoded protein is CASGGILATNEKLFF. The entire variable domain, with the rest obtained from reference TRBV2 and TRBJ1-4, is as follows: EPEVTQTPSHQVTQMGQEVILRCVPISNHLYFYWYRQILGQKVEFLVSFYNNEISEKSEIFDDQFSVERPDGSNFTLKIRSTKLEDSAMYFCASGGILATNEKLFFGSGTQLSVL.

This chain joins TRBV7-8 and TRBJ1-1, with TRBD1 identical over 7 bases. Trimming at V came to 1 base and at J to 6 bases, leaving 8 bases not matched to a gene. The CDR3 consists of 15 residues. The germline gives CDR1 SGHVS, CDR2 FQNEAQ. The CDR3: CASSLVGQRISEAFF. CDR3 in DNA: TGTGCCAGCAGCTTAGTGGGACAGAGAATATCTGAAGCTTTCTTT.

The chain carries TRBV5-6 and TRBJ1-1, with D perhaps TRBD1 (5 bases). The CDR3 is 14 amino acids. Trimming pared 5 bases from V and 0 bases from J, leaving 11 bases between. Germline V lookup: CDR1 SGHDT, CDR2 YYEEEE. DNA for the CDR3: TGTGCCAGCAGGCGCGCGACAGTGAACACTGAAGCTTTCTTT. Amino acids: CASRRATVNTEAFF.

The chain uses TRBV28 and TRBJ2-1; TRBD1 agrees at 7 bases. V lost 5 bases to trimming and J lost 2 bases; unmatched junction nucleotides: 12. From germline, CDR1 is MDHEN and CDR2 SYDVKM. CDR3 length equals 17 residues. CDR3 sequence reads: CASSPTQGDRAYNEQFF. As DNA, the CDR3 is TGTGCCAGCAGTCCAACTCAGGGAGACAGGGCCTACAATGAGCAGTTCTTC.

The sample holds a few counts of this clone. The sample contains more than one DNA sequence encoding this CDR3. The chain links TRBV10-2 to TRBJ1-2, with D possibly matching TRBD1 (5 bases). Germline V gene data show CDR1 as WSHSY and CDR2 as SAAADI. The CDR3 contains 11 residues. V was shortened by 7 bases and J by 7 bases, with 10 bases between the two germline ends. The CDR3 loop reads CASTSGFGYTF. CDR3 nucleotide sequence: TGCGCCAGCACTTCAGGGTTTGGCTACACCTTC.

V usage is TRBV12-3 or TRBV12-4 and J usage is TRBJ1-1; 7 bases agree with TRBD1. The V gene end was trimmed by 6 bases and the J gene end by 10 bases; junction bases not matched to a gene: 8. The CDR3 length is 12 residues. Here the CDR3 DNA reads TGTGCCAGCAGGGAACCCGGGACAGCAGCTTTCTTT. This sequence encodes CASREPGTAAFF.

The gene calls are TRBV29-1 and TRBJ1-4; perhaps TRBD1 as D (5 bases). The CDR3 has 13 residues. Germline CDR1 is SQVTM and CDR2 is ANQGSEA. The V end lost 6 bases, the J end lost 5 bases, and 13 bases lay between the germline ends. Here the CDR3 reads CSVQRGFNEKLFF. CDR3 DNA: TGCAGCGTCCAACGGGGGTTCAATGAAAAACTGTTTTTT.

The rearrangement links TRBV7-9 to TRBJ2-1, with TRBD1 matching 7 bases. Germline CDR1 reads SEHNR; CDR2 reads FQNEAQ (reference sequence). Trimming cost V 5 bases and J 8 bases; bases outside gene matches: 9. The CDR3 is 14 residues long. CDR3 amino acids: CASSPRQGWDEQFF. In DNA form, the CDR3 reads TGTGCCAGCAGCCCACGACAGGGATGGGATGAGCAGTTCTTC.

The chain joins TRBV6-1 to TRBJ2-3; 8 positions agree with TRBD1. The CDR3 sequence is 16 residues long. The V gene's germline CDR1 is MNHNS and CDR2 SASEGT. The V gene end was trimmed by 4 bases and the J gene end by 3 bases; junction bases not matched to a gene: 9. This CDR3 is CASSGQGYLLTDTQYF. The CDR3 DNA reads TGTGCCAGCAGTGGACAGGGGTATCTACTGACAGATACGCAGTATTTT.

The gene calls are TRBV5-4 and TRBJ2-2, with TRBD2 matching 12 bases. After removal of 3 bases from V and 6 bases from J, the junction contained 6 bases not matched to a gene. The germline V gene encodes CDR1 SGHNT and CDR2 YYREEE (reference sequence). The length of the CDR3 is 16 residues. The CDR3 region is CASSSRTSGEAGELFF. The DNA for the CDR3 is TGTGCCAGCAGCTCCCGGACTAGCGGGGAAGCCGGGGAGCTGTTTTTT.

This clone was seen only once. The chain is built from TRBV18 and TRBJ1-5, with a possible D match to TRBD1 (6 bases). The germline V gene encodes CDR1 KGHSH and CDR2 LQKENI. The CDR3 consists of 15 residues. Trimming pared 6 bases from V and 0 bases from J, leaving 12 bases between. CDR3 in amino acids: CASSMTGTSNQPQHF. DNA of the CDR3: TGTGCCAGCTCCATGACAGGAACTAGCAATCAGCCCCAGCATTTT.

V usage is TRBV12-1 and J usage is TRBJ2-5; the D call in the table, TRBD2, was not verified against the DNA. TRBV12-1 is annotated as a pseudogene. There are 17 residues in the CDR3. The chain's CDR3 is CASSSFCPGGAEETQYF. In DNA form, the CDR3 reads TGTGCCAGCAGCTCATTTTGTCCCGGGGGGGCCGAGGAGACCCAGTACTTC.

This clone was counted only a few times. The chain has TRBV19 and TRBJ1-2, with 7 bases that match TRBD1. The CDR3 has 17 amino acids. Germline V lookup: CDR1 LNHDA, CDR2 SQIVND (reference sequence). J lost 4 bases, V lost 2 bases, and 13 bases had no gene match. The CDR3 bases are TGTGCCAGTAGTATATTCCCCAAGACAGGGACGGGCTATGGCTACACCTTC. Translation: CASSIFPKTGTGYGYTF.

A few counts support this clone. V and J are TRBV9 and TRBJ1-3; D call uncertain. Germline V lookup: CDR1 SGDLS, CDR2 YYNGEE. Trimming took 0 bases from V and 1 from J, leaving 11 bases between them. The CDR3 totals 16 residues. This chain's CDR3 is CASSVGAVTSGNTIYF. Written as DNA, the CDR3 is TGTGCCAGCAGCGTAGGGGCAGTCACTTCTGGAAACACCATATATTTT.

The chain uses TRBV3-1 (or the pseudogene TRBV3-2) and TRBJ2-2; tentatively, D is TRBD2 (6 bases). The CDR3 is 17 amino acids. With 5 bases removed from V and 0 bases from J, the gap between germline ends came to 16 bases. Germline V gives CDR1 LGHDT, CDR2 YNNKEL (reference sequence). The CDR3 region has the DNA TGTGCCAGCAGCTCCCCCTTCGGGGGTGCGAACACCGGGGAGCTGTTTTTT. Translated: CASSSPFGGANTGELFF.

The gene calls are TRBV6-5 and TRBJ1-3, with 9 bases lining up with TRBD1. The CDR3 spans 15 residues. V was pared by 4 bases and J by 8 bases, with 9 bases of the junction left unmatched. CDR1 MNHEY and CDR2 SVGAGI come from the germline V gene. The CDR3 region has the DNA TGTGCCAGCAGTTTGTCTGACAGGGGGACGCACACCATATATTTT. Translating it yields CASSLSDRGTHTIYF.

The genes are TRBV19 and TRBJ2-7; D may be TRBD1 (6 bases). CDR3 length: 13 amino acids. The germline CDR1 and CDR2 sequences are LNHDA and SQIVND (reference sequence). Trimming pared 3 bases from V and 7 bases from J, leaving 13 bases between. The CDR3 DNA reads TGTGCCAGTAGTATTGCCAGGGGACGGGAGCAGTACTTC. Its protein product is CASSIARGREQYF.

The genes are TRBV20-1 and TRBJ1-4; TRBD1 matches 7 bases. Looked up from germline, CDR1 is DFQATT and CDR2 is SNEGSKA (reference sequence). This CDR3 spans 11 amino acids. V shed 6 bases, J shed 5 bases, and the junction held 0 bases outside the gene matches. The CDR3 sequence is CSAGGNEKLFF. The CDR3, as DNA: TGCAGTGCAGGGGGCAATGAAAAACTGTTTTTT.

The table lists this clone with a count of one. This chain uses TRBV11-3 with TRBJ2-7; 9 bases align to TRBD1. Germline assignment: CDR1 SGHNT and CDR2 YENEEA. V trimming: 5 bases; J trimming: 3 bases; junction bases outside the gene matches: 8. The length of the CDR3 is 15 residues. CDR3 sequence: CASSPRGTGIYEQYF. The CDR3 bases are TGTGCCAGCAGCCCGCGAGGGACAGGGATCTACGAGCAGTACTTC.

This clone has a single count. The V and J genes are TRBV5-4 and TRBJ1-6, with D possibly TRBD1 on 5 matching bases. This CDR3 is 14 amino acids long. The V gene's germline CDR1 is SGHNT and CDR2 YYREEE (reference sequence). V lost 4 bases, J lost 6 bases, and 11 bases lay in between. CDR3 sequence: CASSTGTFNSPLHF. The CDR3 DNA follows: TGTGCCAGCAGCACCGGGACTTTTAATTCACCCCTCCACTTT.

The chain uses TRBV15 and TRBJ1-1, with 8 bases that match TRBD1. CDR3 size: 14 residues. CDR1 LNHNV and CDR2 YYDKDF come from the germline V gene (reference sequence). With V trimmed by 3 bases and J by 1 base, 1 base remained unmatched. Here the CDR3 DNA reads TGTGCCACCAGCAGGGACAGGGAGAACACTGAAGCTTTCTTT. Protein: CATSRDRENTEAFF.

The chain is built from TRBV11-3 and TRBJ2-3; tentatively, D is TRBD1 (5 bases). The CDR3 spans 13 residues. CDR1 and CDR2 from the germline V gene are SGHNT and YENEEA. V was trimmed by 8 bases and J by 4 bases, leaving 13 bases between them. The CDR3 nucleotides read TGTGCCAGCTCTGGGCAGGGATCAGATACGCAGTATTTT. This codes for CASSGQGSDTQYF.

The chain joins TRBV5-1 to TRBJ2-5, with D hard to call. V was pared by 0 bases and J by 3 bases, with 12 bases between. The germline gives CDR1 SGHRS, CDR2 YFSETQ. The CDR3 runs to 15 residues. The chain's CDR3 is CASSLAPGTKETQYF. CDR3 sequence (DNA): TGCGCCAGCAGCTTGGCCCCAGGCACCAAAGAGACCCAGTACTTC.

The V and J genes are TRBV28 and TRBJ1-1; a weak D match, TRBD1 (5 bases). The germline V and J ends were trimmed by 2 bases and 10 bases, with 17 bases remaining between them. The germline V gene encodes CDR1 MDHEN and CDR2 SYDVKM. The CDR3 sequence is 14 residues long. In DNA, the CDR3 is TGTGCCAGCAGTTTAATGGTCCGGCAGGGTCCAGCTTTCTTT. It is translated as CASSLMVRQGPAFF.

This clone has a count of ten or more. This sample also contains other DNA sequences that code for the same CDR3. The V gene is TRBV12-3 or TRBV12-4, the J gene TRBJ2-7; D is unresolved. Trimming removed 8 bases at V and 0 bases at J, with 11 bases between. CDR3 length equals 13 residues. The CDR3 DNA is TGTGCCAGCTCGCGCGATTACTCCTACGAGCAGTACTTC. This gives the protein CASSRDYSYEQYF.